The 30 T cell receptor beta chains below all came from one sample that was sequenced in a study of blood T cell repertoires in COVID-19. Data came from immunoSEQ multiplex PCR; TCRdb stores just in-frame clones and leaves some out. The table has about 430,000 clones, 88% seen once. Source material: PBMCs or T cells enriched from blood (not recorded which). The receptors were gathered from a woman in her thirties with acute COVID-19.

This rearrangement joins TRBV24-1 to TRBJ1-2; 8 bases are shared with TRBD1. From germline, CDR1 is KGHDR and CDR2 SFDVKD. V dropped 2 bases and J dropped 7; count of bases not matched to a gene: 5. The CDR3 has 14 residues. The CDR3 nucleotides read TGTGCCACCAGTGATTCGCAGGACAGGGCTGGCTACACCTTC. It yields the protein CATSDSQDRAGYTF.

The V and J genes are TRBV27 and TRBJ1-1; a possible D gene is TRBD1 (6 bases). The V end was cut by 5 bases, the J end by 1 base, with 14 bases between. Germline V gene sequence: CDR1 MNHEY, CDR2 SMNVEV (reference sequence). This CDR3 region has 15 residues. The CDR3 DNA sequence: TGTGCCAGCAGTATGGGGACAACGGGGAACACTGAAGCTTTCTTT. It yields the protein CASSMGTTGNTEAFF.

The chain couples TRBV27 to TRBJ1-2; D may be TRBD1 (5 bases). The ends were cut back, 0 bases at V and 2 bases at J, with 16 bases in the middle. CDR3 length: 17 residues. Germline CDR1 MNHEY, CDR2 SMNVEV (reference sequence). CDR3 coding DNA: TGTGCCAGCAGTTTATCACCCAGGATGGAGGGGAACTATGGCTACACCTTC. It specifies CASSLSPRMEGNYGYTF.

The rearrangement uses TRBV2 and TRBJ1-6, with D hard to call. The CDR3 is made up of 10 amino acids. Germline values: CDR1 SNHLY, CDR2 FYNNEI. V shed 5 bases and J shed 14 bases, with 7 bases lying between them. In DNA, the CDR3 is TGTGCCAGCAGTTTCGGGGCCCTCCACTTT. Translated: CASSFGALHF.

The chain joins TRBV19 to TRBJ1-1; 7 nucleotides line up with TRBD1. After removal of 10 bases from V and 4 bases from J, the junction contained 6 bases not matched to a gene. CDR1 and CDR2 (germline): LNHDA, SQIVND (reference sequence). The CDR3 loop spans 12 amino acids. CDR3 sequence reads: CATGDSSTEAFF. The CDR3 region has the DNA TGTGCCACGGGGGACAGTTCCACTGAAGCTTTCTTT.

This clone was seen a single time. The rearrangement uses TRBV6-5 and TRBJ2-3; TRBD1 aligns across 7 bases. The CDR3 length is 16 residues. CDR1 and CDR2 (germline): MNHEY, SVGAGI. V lost 3 bases to trimming and J lost 5 bases; unmatched junction nucleotides: 11. CDR3 nucleotide sequence: TGTGCCAGCAGTTATAGTGGCGGCAGGGGGAGAGATACGCAGTATTTT. It is translated as CASSYSGGRGRDTQYF.

The chain combines TRBV5-1 with TRBJ1-1; tentatively, D is TRBD1 (5 bases). The V gene's germline CDR1 is SGHRS and CDR2 YFSETQ. The V end lost 0 bases, the J end lost 3 bases, and 9 bases lay between the germline ends. The CDR3 length is 14 residues. CDR3 residues: CASSLGVGDTEAFF. For the CDR3, the DNA is TGCGCCAGCAGCTTGGGTGTAGGGGACACTGAAGCTTTCTTT.

This clone was recorded a few times. V usage is TRBV7-9 and J usage is TRBJ2-7; TRBD1 is a possible D gene (5 bases). Germline V gene sequence: CDR1 SEHNR, CDR2 FQNEAQ (reference sequence). CDR3 length: 13 residues. Trimming left V 2 bases short and J 1 base short, with 6 bases between. The CDR3 loop is CASSLRQSYEQYF. In DNA form, the CDR3 reads TGTGCCAGCAGCTTACGACAGTCCTACGAGCAGTACTTC.

The chain links TRBV18 to TRBJ2-3, with TRBD2 identical over 13 bases. This CDR3 has 17 amino acids. V gave up 4 bases and J gave up 1 base; unmatched junction bases: 5. The germline CDR1 and CDR2 sequences are KGHSH and LQKENI. The CDR3 DNA reads as TGTGCCAGCTCACAACGGACTAGCGGGGGACGCACAGATACGCAGTATTTT. It specifies CASSQRTSGGRTDTQYF.

The V and J genes are TRBV2 and TRBJ1-2, with unresolved D. The CDR3 extends over 12 amino acids. V dropped 2 bases and J dropped 8 bases, with 9 bases sitting between them. CDR1 SNHLY and CDR2 FYNNEI come from the germline V gene. DNA of the CDR3: TGTGCCAGCAGTGAATACGCCGGGGGCTACACCTTC. Amino acids: CASSEYAGGYTF.

The gene calls are TRBV5-1 and TRBJ2-3, with TRBD1 matching 7 bases. This CDR3 has 15 residues. Germline V CDR1 and CDR2: SGHRS, YFSETQ. V was clipped by 7 bases and J by 3 bases; unmatched bases: 11. CDR3 coding DNA: TGCGCCAGCCTGGAGACAGGGTTACCAACAGATACGCAGTATTTT. Protein sequence: CASLETGLPTDTQYF.

The chain employs TRBV19 and TRBJ2-7, with D perhaps TRBD1 (5 bases). Per the germline V gene, CDR1 is LNHDA and CDR2 is SQIVND (reference sequence). V lost 5 bases and J lost 5, with 10 bases in between. This CDR3 is 12 amino acids long. The CDR3 coding sequence is TGTGCCAGTAGTCAGGGAATCGACGAGCAGTACTTC. It translates to CASSQGIDEQYF.

This rearrangement joins TRBV5-1 to TRBJ1-1; D gene unclear. The CDR3 is 14 residues long. With 1 base removed from V and 2 bases from J, the gap between germline ends came to 9 bases. CDR1 and CDR2 from the germline V gene are SGHRS and YFSETQ. For the CDR3, the DNA is TGCGCCAGCAGCTTGAGCGGGCAAAACACTGAAGCTTTCTTT. It encodes CASSLSGQNTEAFF.

The V call is TRBV4-3, the J call TRBJ2-1; TRBD2 is a possible D gene (6 bases). CDR1 and CDR2 from the germline V gene are LGHNA and YSLEER. This CDR3 has 16 amino acids. V was pared by 0 bases and J by 3 bases, with 12 bases between. For the CDR3, the DNA is TGCGCCAGCAGCCAAGAGGAGCGGGCCGTCTACAATGAGCAGTTCTTC. Amino acid sequence: CASSQEERAVYNEQFF.

The V call is TRBV5-1, the J call TRBJ1-1; D is unresolved. Germline V gene lookup returns CDR1 SGHRS and CDR2 YFSETQ. CDR3 size: 15 residues. With 0 bases removed from V and 10 bases from J, the gap between germline ends came to 19 bases. CDR3 amino acids: CASSLEGPGGERAFF. The CDR3 DNA reads TGCGCCAGCAGCTTGGAAGGACCTGGAGGAGAGCGAGCTTTCTTT. Supplemented by reference TRBV5-1 and TRBJ1-1, the full variable domain reads KAGVTQTPRYLIKTRGQQVTLSCSPISGHRSVSWYQQTPGQGLQFLFEYFSETQRNKGNFPGRFSGRQFSNSRSEMNVSTLELGDSALYLCASSLEGPGGERAFFGQGTRLTVV.

V and J are TRBV13 and TRBJ2-7; possible D gene TRBD2, 6 bases. Germline V CDR1 and CDR2: PRHDT, FYEKMQ (reference sequence). V dropped 3 bases and J dropped 8 bases, with 14 bases sitting between them. This CDR3 has 13 amino acids. The CDR3 coding sequence is TGTGCCAGCAGCTTGGGACTTGCTTACAAGCAGTACTTC. It encodes CASSLGLAYKQYF.

The chain joins TRBV4-3 to TRBJ1-3, with D unclear. The germline gives CDR1 LGHNA, CDR2 YSLEER. V was clipped by 4 bases and J by 4 bases, with 8 bases between them. The CDR3 spans 13 residues. The CDR3 here is CASSPELGNTIYF. In nucleotides, the CDR3 is TGCGCCAGCAGCCCAGAATTAGGAAACACCATATATTTT.

As DNA, the CDR3 is TGTGCCAGTAGTATAGGGGCAGGGACAACCCCCAAGGGCTACACCTTC. Translating it yields CASSIGAGTTPKGYTF. The rearrangement links TRBV19 to TRBJ1-2; TRBD1 might be the D (6 bases). V was clipped by 1 base and J by 8 bases, with 20 bases between them. The germline CDR1 and CDR2 sequences are LNHDA and SQIVND (reference sequence). The CDR3 has 16 amino acids.

This clone was seen once. The V and J genes are TRBV4-1 and TRBJ2-7; 8 bases align to TRBD2. CDR1 is MGHRA and CDR2 is YSYEKL in the germline V gene. The CDR3 length is 19 residues. With 1 base clipped from V and 0 bases from J, the junction kept 14 bases outside the gene matches. The CDR3 DNA follows: TGCGCCAGCAGCCAAGTAAGGGTGGGGGGGCTAGCGGGCTCCTACGAGCAGTACTTC. Its translation: CASSQVRVGGLAGSYEQYF.

This chain joins TRBV2 and TRBJ1-1; 7 bases map to TRBD1. The CDR3 is 14 residues long. Germline assignment: CDR1 SNHLY and CDR2 FYNNEI. The ends lost 7 bases at V and 2 bases at J; junction bases unmatched: 7. The CDR3 DNA follows: TGTGCCAGCAAACAGGGGCTGACTAACACTGAAGCTTTCTTT. It codes for CASKQGLTNTEAFF.

This chain connects TRBV18 to TRBJ2-1, with 7 bases lining up with TRBD2. Germline CDR1 KGHSH, CDR2 LQKENI. V lost 8 bases to trimming and J lost 5 bases; unmatched junction nucleotides: 9. The CDR3 totals 14 residues. CDR3 amino acids: CASRERAGDNEQFF. The CDR3 DNA sequence: TGTGCCAGCAGGGAGCGCGCGGGAGACAATGAGCAGTTCTTC. Variable domain in full (rest from reference TRBV18 and TRBJ2-1): NAGVMQNPRHLVRRRGQEARLRCSPMKGHSHVYWYRQLPEEGLKFMVYLQKENIIDESGMPKERFSAEFPKEGPSILRIQQVVRGDSAAYFCASRERAGDNEQFFGPGTRLTVL.

This clone appeared once. This rearrangement joins TRBV6-6 to TRBJ1-2; TRBD1 matches 8 bases. J was trimmed by 2 bases and V by 5 bases; bases with no gene match: 1. The CDR3 is made up of 13 amino acids. Germline CDR1 is MNHNY and CDR2 is SVGAGI (reference sequence). The CDR3 region is CASSRQGNYGYTF. In DNA, the CDR3 is TGTGCCAGCAGTCGACAGGGGAACTATGGCTACACCTTC.

The rearrangement joins TRBV29-1 to TRBJ2-7; 12 bases agree with TRBD1. Germline CDR1 is SQVTM and CDR2 is ANQGSEA. Trimming cost V 5 bases and J 3 bases; bases outside gene matches: 8. The CDR3 loop spans 15 amino acids. This CDR3 is CSVKGQGASYYEQYF. As DNA, the CDR3 is TGCAGCGTTAAGGGACAGGGGGCGTCTTACTACGAGCAGTACTTC.

This chain connects TRBV6-2 or TRBV6-3 to TRBJ2-7; TRBD1 matches 10 bases. V lost 2 bases to trimming and J lost 4 bases; unmatched junction nucleotides: 8. Per germline, CDR1 MNHEY and CDR2 SVGEGT. This CDR3 has 16 amino acids. In DNA, the CDR3 is TGTGCCAGCAGTTACCTCGACAGGGGGCCGGGTTACGAGCAGTACTTC. It yields the protein CASSYLDRGPGYEQYF.

The rearrangement uses TRBV7-2 and TRBJ2-1; no clear D gene. The CDR3 sequence is 14 residues long. CDR1 and CDR2 from the germline V gene are SGHTA and FQGNSA. Deletions cut 5 bases from V and 4 bases from J, with 12 bases between. The CDR3 sequence: CASSAPGTYNEQFF. In DNA form, the CDR3 reads TGTGCCAGCAGCGCCCCGGGTACTTACAATGAGCAGTTCTTC. The variable domain in full, with the rest retrieved from reference TRBV7-2 and TRBJ2-1, is GAGVSQSPSNKVTEKGKDVELRCDPISGHTALYWYRQSLGQGLEFLIYFQGNSAPDKSGLPSDRFSAERTGGSVSTLTIQRTQQEDSAVYLCASSAPGTYNEQFFGPGTRLTVL.

This chain uses TRBV6-1 with TRBJ1-3; D possibly corresponds to TRBD1 (5 bases). V was cut by 0 bases and J by 4 bases, with 10 bases left in between. The CDR3 length is 15 residues. The germline gives CDR1 MNHNS, CDR2 SASEGT. The CDR3 is CASSEALGVGNTIYF. CDR3 DNA: TGTGCCAGCAGTGAAGCGCTAGGGGTAGGAAACACCATATATTTT.

This clone was counted once. This sequence joins TRBV5-4 and TRBJ1-2; tentative D call: TRBD1 (6 bases). The CDR3 consists of 15 residues. The germline V gene has CDR1 SGHNT and CDR2 YYREEE (reference sequence). V shed 4 bases and J shed 7 bases, with 20 bases lying between them. The CDR3 reads CASSPQGPIGLGYTF. The CDR3 nucleotides are TGTGCCAGCAGCCCGCAGGGGCCTATCGGCCTTGGCTACACCTTC. The full variable domain, its missing parts supplied by reference TRBV5-4 and TRBJ1-2, is ETGVTQSPTHLIKTRGQQVTLRCSSQSGHNTVSWYQQALGQGPQFIFQYYREEENGRGNFPPRFSGLQFPNYSSELNVNALELDDSALYLCASSPQGPIGLGYTFGSGTRLTVV.

CDR3 in amino acids: CASSWTRGGGHGYTF. The CDR3 DNA follows: TGCGCCAGCAGCTGGACCCGTGGGGGGGGGCATGGCTACACCTTC. The chain links TRBV5-1 to TRBJ1-2; TRBD1 might be the D (6 bases). CDR1 and CDR2 (germline): SGHRS, YFSETQ. Trimming took off 3 bases at V and 6 bases at J, with 18 bases between the two ends. The CDR3 is 15 amino acids.

This clone has just a few counts. This rearrangement joins TRBV19 to TRBJ2-1; perhaps TRBD2 as D (6 bases). This CDR3 is 16 amino acids long. Trimming took off 3 bases at V and 0 bases at J, with 12 bases between the two ends. Germline V lookup: CDR1 LNHDA, CDR2 SQIVND (reference sequence). The CDR3 DNA follows: TGTGCCAGTAGTATGCGGGACGGCCGCTCCTACAATGAGCAGTTCTTC. Translating gives CASSMRDGRSYNEQFF.

The chain links TRBV11-2 to TRBJ2-1; 8 nucleotides align to TRBD2. The J segment lost 4 bases and the V segment lost 1 base, leaving 6 bases of the junction unmatched. Germline V gene data show CDR1 as SGHAT and CDR2 as FQNNGV. The CDR3 runs 16 residues. The CDR3 DNA reads TGTGCCAGCAGCTTAGTAGCCACTAGCGGTTACAATGAGCAGTTCTTC. Its translation: CASSLVATSGYNEQFF.